The 10 T cell receptor beta chains in this list originate from one sample, sequenced in a study of read filtering for tumor transcriptome and immune sequencing. This library used roughly 0.4 ug RNA and molecular barcoded adaptors spanning alpha/delta and beta/gamma chains. Each CDR3 protein gets one entry after TCRdb re-called the reads with MiXCR. This table has roughly 130,000 distinct CDR3 sequences, 13% appearing once. The sample consisted of a population of CD138-negative cells sorted from bone marrow. The receptors stem from a donor at least 40 years old with multiple myeloma.

Ten or more counts support this clonotype. The gene calls are TRBV4-2 and TRBJ2-2; no firm D call. From germline, CDR1 is LGHNA and CDR2 YNFKEQ. The CDR3 loop spans 14 amino acids. Trimming took off 5 bases at V and 1 base at J, with 8 bases between the two ends. CDR3 DNA sequence: TGTGCCAGCAGCGTTAGCATGAACACCGGGGAGCTGTTTTTT. Residues: CASSVSMNTGELFF.

In its sample, this clonotype was seen many times. The rearrangement uses TRBV12-3 or TRBV12-4 and TRBJ1-6; tentatively, D is TRBD1 (6 bases). The CDR3 is 15 amino acids. Trimming took 1 base from V and 9 from J, leaving 13 bases between them. Here the CDR3 reads CASSLVGGAGSPLHF. CDR3 in DNA: TGTGCCAGCAGTTTAGTTGGGGGGGCTGGTTCACCCCTCCACTTT.

This clonotype was picked up many times. V is TRBV20-1 and J is TRBJ2-7, with 8 bases fitting TRBD1. This CDR3 comprises 15 residues. Trimming at V came to 2 bases and at J to 4 bases, leaving 10 bases not matched to a gene. The germline CDR1 and CDR2 sequences are DFQATT and SNEGSKA (reference sequence). The CDR3 reads CSARSTGGFGYEQYF. The CDR3 DNA follows: TGCAGTGCTAGAAGTACAGGGGGTTTCGGATACGAGCAGTACTTC.

This clonotype was seen a handful of times. The V and J genes are TRBV30 and TRBJ1-4; 7 bases agree with TRBD1. Germline V gives CDR1 GTSNPN, CDR2 SVGIG (reference sequence). V was clipped by 6 bases and J by 7 bases; unmatched bases: 11. The CDR3 runs 14 residues. The CDR3 here is CACLRVQGGEKLFF. The CDR3 DNA follows: TGTGCCTGCCTCCGAGTTCAGGGGGGTGAAAAACTGTTTTTT. Drawing the rest from reference TRBV30 and TRBJ1-4, the complete variable domain is SQTIHQWPATLVQPVGSPLSLECTVEGTSNPNLYWYRQAAGRGLQLLFYSVGIGQISSEVPQNLSASRPQDRQFILSSKKLLLSDSGFYLCACLRVQGGEKLFFGSGTQLSVL.

This clonotype was recorded at least ten times. The chain couples TRBV5-1 to TRBJ2-1; possibly TRBD2 for D (5 bases). The CDR3 loop spans 17 amino acids. Germline V CDR1 and CDR2: SGHRS, YFSETQ. V lost 0 bases and J lost 1, with 14 bases in between. CDR3 sequence (DNA): TGCGCCAGCAGCTTGGCCCACGGACTGGGGTCCTACAATGAGCAGTTCTTC. It is translated as CASSLAHGLGSYNEQFF. The full variable domain, its missing parts supplied by reference TRBV5-1 and TRBJ2-1, is KAGVTQTPRYLIKTRGQQVTLSCSPISGHRSVSWYQQTPGQGLQFLFEYFSETQRNKGNFPGRFSGRQFSNSRSEMNVSTLELGDSALYLCASSLAHGLGSYNEQFFGPGTRLTVL.

This chain links TRBV18 with TRBJ1-3, with no clear D. CDR1 KGHSH and CDR2 LQKENI come from the germline V gene. V lost 1 base and J lost 0, with 7 bases in between. This CDR3 has 15 amino acids. The CDR3 region has the DNA TGTGCCAGCTCACCACAGGAGAACTCTGGAAACACCATATATTTT. It codes for CASSPQENSGNTIYF.

The chain employs TRBV11-2 and TRBJ2-5; D uncertain. This CDR3 has 14 amino acids. Germline V lookup: CDR1 SGHAT, CDR2 FQNNGV. V shed 1 base and J shed 5 bases, with 11 bases lying between them. CDR3 DNA sequence: TGTGCCAGCAGCTTAGGATCGGTCGGGGAGACCCAGTACTTC. Translating it yields CASSLGSVGETQYF.

The sample holds many counts of this clonotype. The chain is built from TRBV2 and TRBJ1-1; 7 nucleotides match TRBD1. V trimming: 4 bases; J trimming: 7 bases; junction bases outside the gene matches: 3. CDR3 size: 12 residues. Germline-derived CDR1 and CDR2 are SNHLY and FYNNEI. The CDR3 is CASSGQGIEAFF. As DNA, the CDR3 is TGTGCCAGCAGTGGACAGGGCATTGAAGCTTTCTTT.

Ten or more counts support this clonotype. The rearrangement uses TRBV29-1 and TRBJ1-2; 10 positions agree with TRBD1. The junction had 4 bases not matched to a gene; V was cut back by 7 bases and J by 8 bases. CDR3 size: 11 residues. CDR1 and CDR2 from the germline V gene are SQVTM and ANQGSEA. The CDR3 DNA sequence: TGCAGCGCAGGGACAGGGGACGGCTACACCTTC. It translates to CSAGTGDGYTF.

This clonotype was observed at least ten times. The chain carries TRBV20-1 and TRBJ2-1; TRBD1 is a possible D gene (5 bases). Between the trimmed V and J ends, which lost 2 bases and 5 bases, there was a span of 16 bases. From germline, CDR1 is DFQATT and CDR2 SNEGSKA (reference sequence). The CDR3 runs 15 residues. In DNA form, the CDR3 reads TGCAGTGCTAGAACCGGGTGGGGCCATGACAATGAGCAGTTCTTC. This gives the protein CSARTGWGHDNEQFF.